The next 11 T cell receptor beta chains were all read from a single sample in a study of control samples from healthy donors and cancer patients. Measured with immunoSEQ multiplex PCR; TCRdb has only the in-frame clones, and not every one. The sample carries 140,000 to 150,000 clones, roughly nine tenths recorded once. The sequencing input was blood. The receptors come from a man under 40 in good health.

The chain has TRBV7-9 and TRBJ1-5, with TRBD1 as a possible D gene (5 bases). The CDR3 length is 17 residues. Trimming shortened V by 1 base and J by 4 bases, and 17 bases separated the two germline ends. Per germline, CDR1 SEHNR and CDR2 FQNEAQ (reference sequence). This CDR3 is CASSLVFAGQGNQPQHF. CDR3 DNA: TGTGCCAGCAGCTTAGTTTTTGCGGGGCAGGGAAATCAGCCCCAGCATTTT.

As for this clone: One junction end does not reproduce the germline sequence, and a read error may be involved. The chain recombines TRBV7-7 with TRBJ2-3, with 13 bases lining up with TRBD2. The CDR3 has 16 amino acids. CDR1 and CDR2 from the germline V gene are SSHAT and FNYEAQ (reference sequence). The DNA of the CDR3 is TGTGCTAGCAGCTTAGGGACTAGCGGGAACACAGATACGCAGTATTTT. Its protein product is CASSLGTSGNTDTQYF.

The chain combines TRBV9 with TRBJ2-4, with D hard to call. CDR1 and CDR2 from the germline V gene are SGDLS and YYNGEE. CDR3 size: 13 residues. Trimming removed 3 bases at V and 4 bases at J, with 8 bases between. The CDR3 nucleotides are TGTGCCAGCAGCGCCGACCCAAAAAACATTCAGTACTTC. It translates to CASSADPKNIQYF.

V and J are TRBV7-9 and TRBJ2-5, with 10 bases that match TRBD1. With 4 bases clipped from V and 3 bases from J, the junction kept 11 bases outside the gene matches. The CDR3 loop spans 17 amino acids. Germline V CDR1 and CDR2: SEHNR, FQNEAQ (reference sequence). Here the CDR3 reads CASSSHDRGLTEETQYF. In DNA, the CDR3 is TGTGCCAGCAGCTCTCACGACAGGGGGCTAACGGAAGAGACCCAGTACTTC.

This chain joins TRBV11-2 and TRBJ1-1, with TRBD1 as a possible D gene (6 bases). The CDR3 has 13 residues. Looked up from germline, CDR1 is SGHAT and CDR2 is FQNNGV. The ends were cut back, 5 bases at V and 2 bases at J, with 9 bases in the middle. CDR3 amino acids: CASSPRGNTEAFF. The CDR3 bases are TGTGCCAGCAGCCCCAGGGGTAACACTGAAGCTTTCTTT. The entire variable domain, with the rest obtained from reference TRBV11-2 and TRBJ1-1, is as follows: EAGVAQSPRYKIIEKRQSVAFWCNPISGHATLYWYQQILGQGPKLLIQFQNNGVVDDSQLPKDRFSAERLKGVDSTLKIQPAKLEDSAVYLCASSPRGNTEAFFGQGTRLTVV.

V is TRBV6-5 and J is TRBJ1-2; TRBD1 aligns across 7 bases. Germline V gene data show CDR1 as MNHEY and CDR2 as SVGAGI. The CDR3 contains 15 residues. V gave up 6 bases and J gave up 4 bases; unmatched junction bases: 11. This CDR3 reads CASRKKGAKGYGYTF. The CDR3 DNA is TGTGCCAGCAGGAAGAAGGGGGCTAAGGGCTATGGCTACACCTTC.

The chain joins TRBV3-1 (or the pseudogene TRBV3-2) to TRBJ2-3; the D gene is possibly TRBD2 (6 bases). The germline V and J ends were trimmed by 6 bases and 10 bases, with 11 bases remaining between them. Germline V gene lookup returns CDR1 LGHDT and CDR2 YNNKEL (reference sequence). The CDR3 is 11 amino acids. CDR3 DNA sequence: TGTGCCAGCAGTCGACTAGGGGCGCAGTATTTT. It specifies CASSRLGAQYF.

This clone was seen just once. The rearrangement uses TRBV29-1 and TRBJ1-1; D gene ambiguous. V dropped 6 bases and J dropped 6 bases, with 14 bases sitting between them. Germline lookup yields CDR1 SQVTM and CDR2 ANQGSEA. The CDR3 runs 12 residues. This CDR3 is CSVRKVTPEAFF. CDR3 sequence (DNA): TGCAGCGTCCGGAAGGTAACACCTGAAGCTTTCTTT. Full variable domain (remainder filled in from reference TRBV29-1 and TRBJ1-1): SAVISQKPSRDICQRGTSLTIQCQVDSQVTMMFWYRQQPGQSLTLIATANQGSEATYESGFVIDKFPISRPNLTFSTLTVSNMSPEDSSIYLCSVRKVTPEAFFGQGTRLTVV.

The chain carries TRBV27 and TRBJ2-2; 7 nucleotides align to TRBD1. V was clipped by 5 bases and J by 4 bases; unmatched bases: 7. This CDR3 has 15 residues. Germline lookup yields CDR1 MNHEY and CDR2 SMNVEV (reference sequence). CDR3 sequence reads: CASSHGTASTGELFF. The CDR3 DNA sequence: TGTGCCAGCAGTCACGGGACAGCGAGCACCGGGGAGCTGTTTTTT.

The chain carries TRBV7-8 and TRBJ2-5; 10 nucleotides match TRBD1. CDR1 SGHVS and CDR2 FQNEAQ come from the germline V gene. The CDR3 runs 15 residues. Trimming took 4 bases from V and 0 from J; bases not matched to a gene: 2. This CDR3 reads CASSSGQGHQETQYF. The DNA for the CDR3 is TGTGCCAGCAGCTCGGGACAGGGGCACCAAGAGACCCAGTACTTC.

The J gene is TRBJ1-1, the V gene TRBV7-2; D unclear. Germline V CDR1 and CDR2: SGHTA, FQGNSA. This CDR3 has 15 amino acids. V was shortened by 3 bases and J by 3 bases, with 14 bases between the two germline ends. The CDR3 is CASSFNVGAHTEAFF. The CDR3 region has the DNA TGTGCCAGCAGCTTCAATGTCGGAGCGCACACTGAAGCTTTCTTT.